These 27 T cell receptor beta chains share one sample of origin, sequenced in a study of blood T cell repertoires in COVID-19. TCRdb's table, derived via immunoSEQ multiplex PCR, lists solely in-frame clones and lacks some. The profile shows about 25,000 clones, about 89% of them singletons. Sequencing used peripheral blood. Source of these receptors: a man between 65 and 85 years old with active COVID-19.

This clone has a single count. No DNA is shown, since the ends of the CDR3 on it are uncertain; the CDR3 is the one TCRdb lists. The CDR3 here is CASSSSGLASYEQYF. This sequence joins TRBV28 and TRBJ2-7; the tabulated D call, TRBD2, remains unverified against the DNA. Germline-derived CDR1 and CDR2 are MDHEN and SYDVKM. The CDR3 is 15 residues long, ends included.

The chain is built from TRBV7-9 and TRBJ1-4; 8 nucleotides align to TRBD1. There are 16 residues in the CDR3. CDR1 and CDR2 from the germline V gene are SEHNR and FQNEAQ (reference sequence). Trimming took 5 bases from V and 6 from J; bases not matched to a gene: 11. CDR3 in amino acids: CASSTRQGRMDEKLFF. The CDR3 region has the DNA TGTGCCAGCAGCACCCGACAGGGGAGAATGGATGAAAAACTGTTTTTT.

The sample holds one count of this clone. The chain is built from TRBV13 and TRBJ2-3; D uncertain. The germline V gene encodes CDR1 PRHDT and CDR2 FYEKMQ (reference sequence). Trimming stripped 6 bases from V and 1 base from J, with 23 bases between. The CDR3 is 18 amino acids. The CDR3 DNA is TGTGCCAGCAGTCCCAAAGAGGCCCTCAGAGGAGGCACAGATACGCAGTATTTT. Translating it yields CASSPKEALRGGTDTQYF.

The chain joins TRBV9 to TRBJ1-1; TRBD1 aligns across 8 bases. V lost 3 bases and J lost 3; bases outside the gene matches: 7. The CDR3 covers 15 residues. Germline loops: CDR1 SGDLS, CDR2 YYNGEE. The CDR3 here is CASSAFPQGDTEAFF. The CDR3 DNA is TGTGCCAGCAGCGCTTTCCCACAGGGGGACACTGAAGCTTTCTTT.

The chain has TRBV12-3 or TRBV12-4 and TRBJ1-2; D is unclear. CDR3 length equals 12 residues. Trimming left V 4 bases short and J 3 bases short, with 6 bases between. CDR3 coding DNA: TGTGCCAGCAGTTACGCAGACTATGGCTACACCTTC. It codes for CASSYADYGYTF.

The chain employs TRBV19 and TRBJ2-4; 9 bases are a match to TRBD1. V lost 7 bases, J lost 2 bases, and 9 bases stayed unmatched. The CDR3 extends over 16 amino acids. Looked up from germline, CDR1 is LNHDA and CDR2 is SQIVND (reference sequence). The CDR3 DNA reads as TGTGCCAGTACCCGAACCGGACAGGGGACCAAAAACATTCAGTACTTC. Its protein is CASTRTGQGTKNIQYF.

The J gene is TRBJ2-7, the V gene TRBV7-9; D call uncertain. The V and J ends lost 2 bases and 3 bases respectively, with 5 bases between them. The CDR3 length is 12 residues. Germline CDR1 is SEHNR and CDR2 is FQNEAQ (reference sequence). The chain's CDR3 is CASSLLVYEQYF. CDR3 coding DNA: TGTGCCAGCAGCTTACTCGTCTACGAGCAGTACTTC.

CDR3: CASSPAEVTGELFF. DNA of the CDR3: TGCGCCAGCAGCCCAGCCGAGGTCACCGGGGAGCTGTTTTTT. The rearrangement links TRBV5-1 to TRBJ2-2, with no clear D. Trimming left V 4 bases short and J 4 bases short, with 11 bases between. Per the germline V gene, CDR1 is SGHRS and CDR2 is YFSETQ. This CDR3 has 14 amino acids.

This chain links TRBV5-1 with TRBJ1-3; tentative D call: TRBD1 (5 bases). The V gene lost 3 bases and the J gene lost 1 base, with 11 bases spanning the gap. The CDR3 loop spans 15 amino acids. Germline CDR1 is SGHRS and CDR2 is YFSETQ. CDR3 protein: CASSWAPGSGNTIYF. The CDR3 DNA reads TGCGCCAGCAGCTGGGCCCCAGGGTCTGGAAACACCATATATTTT.

The chain combines TRBV2 with TRBJ2-2; 10 bases agree with TRBD1. CDR1 and CDR2 from the germline V gene are SNHLY and FYNNEI. The CDR3 extends over 14 amino acids. Trimming removed 6 bases from V and 4 bases from J; junction bases left unmatched: 2. The CDR3 DNA is TGTGCCAGCAGCGGGGACAGGGGCACCGGGGAGCTGTTTTTT. Amino acids: CASSGDRGTGELFF. The variable domain in full, with the rest retrieved from reference TRBV2 and TRBJ2-2, is EPEVTQTPSHQVTQMGQEVILRCVPISNHLYFYWYRQILGQKVEFLVSFYNNEISEKSEIFDDQFSVERPDGSNFTLKIRSTKLEDSAMYFCASSGDRGTGELFFGEGSRLTVL.

V usage is TRBV6-5 and J usage is TRBJ1-2, with 9 positions matching TRBD1. The trim removed 8 bases at V and 6 bases at J, leaving 7 bases unmatched. Germline CDR1 is MNHEY and CDR2 is SVGAGI. The CDR3 is made up of 13 amino acids. The CDR3 loop is CASSGTGRDGYTF. The CDR3, as DNA: TGTGCCAGCTCTGGGACAGGGCGGGATGGCTACACCTTC.

This clone was observed a single time. The genes are TRBV7-2 and TRBJ1-1; 8 bases agree with TRBD1. The CDR3 has 14 amino acids. V was clipped by 5 bases and J by 5 bases; unmatched bases: 7. The germline gives CDR1 SGHTA, CDR2 FQGNSA. CDR3 bases: TGTGCCAGCAGCCCGCGACAGGGGAGAACTGAAGCTTTCTTT. Protein product: CASSPRQGRTEAFF.

The V and J genes are TRBV3-1 (or the pseudogene TRBV3-2) and TRBJ1-6, with D unclear. Trimming left V 5 bases short and J 0 bases short, with 5 bases between. Germline loops: CDR1 LGHDT, CDR2 YNNKEL (reference sequence). This CDR3 has 14 residues. The CDR3 spells CASSTSSYNSPLHF. The CDR3 nucleotides read TGTGCCAGCAGCACGAGCTCCTATAATTCACCCCTCCACTTT.

The chain links TRBV7-3 to TRBJ1-2; TRBD1 matches 7 bases. Per germline, CDR1 SGHTA and CDR2 FQGTGA. With V trimmed by 5 bases and J by 7 bases, 7 bases remained unmatched. This CDR3 has 13 amino acids. CDR3: CASSKTGLGGYTF. CDR3 DNA sequence: TGTGCCAGCAGCAAGACAGGGCTGGGTGGCTACACCTTC.

The chain links TRBV10-1 to TRBJ2-3; 8 bases agree with TRBD2. This CDR3 is built from 21 residues. The J segment lost 0 bases and the V segment lost 6 bases, leaving 23 bases of the junction unmatched. Germline-derived CDR1 and CDR2 are WNHNN and SYGVQD (reference sequence). CDR3 bases: TGCGCCAGCAGAGAACACGGGAGGGGGATGCTCCGGGCCACTAGCACAGATACGCAGTATTTT. Encoded protein: CASREHGRGMLRATSTDTQYF.

The V call is TRBV27, the J call TRBJ2-3, with 11 bases aligning to TRBD2. The V gene's germline CDR1 is MNHEY and CDR2 SMNVEV (reference sequence). V dropped 3 bases and J dropped 1; count of bases not matched to a gene: 6. CDR3 length equals 17 residues. CDR3 DNA sequence: TGTGCCAGCAGTTTGTCCCGGACTAGCGGGCGCACAGATACGCAGTATTTT. Translation gives CASSLSRTSGRTDTQYF.

CDR3 amino acids: CASSLEYGMGYNEQFF. DNA of the CDR3: TGTGCCAGCAGCTTGGAATACGGGATGGGATACAATGAGCAGTTCTTC. The chain has TRBV5-5 and TRBJ2-1; a weak D match, TRBD2 (5 bases). Trimming left V 0 bases short and J 4 bases short, with 14 bases between. Germline-derived CDR1 and CDR2 are SGHKS and YYEKEE (reference sequence). This CDR3 comprises 16 residues.

The chain has TRBV12-1 and TRBJ1-4. TRBV12-1 is a recognized pseudogene. CDR3 length: 14 residues. The DNA of the CDR3 is TGTGCCAGCAGCCTAAAAACAACTAATGAAAAACTGTTTTTT. The encoded protein is CASSLKTTNEKLFF.

The J gene is TRBJ2-5, the V gene TRBV3-1 (or the pseudogene TRBV3-2); 9 bases are a match to TRBD2. J gave up 2 bases and V 6 bases, and 13 bases lay outside the gene matches. This CDR3 is 17 amino acids long. Germline values: CDR1 LGHDT, CDR2 YNNKEL (reference sequence). Here the CDR3 reads CASRRGLAIAPQETQYF. Here the CDR3 DNA reads TGTGCCAGCAGACGGGGACTAGCAATCGCACCACAAGAGACCCAGTACTTC.

By share of the sample, this clone is medium-sized. This chain uses TRBV15 with TRBJ2-7, with no clear D. CDR3 length: 16 amino acids. Looked up from germline, CDR1 is LNHNV and CDR2 is YYDKDF (reference sequence). The V gene lost 0 bases and the J gene lost 3 bases, with 15 bases spanning the gap. The CDR3 sequence: CATSREALLPGYEQYF. Here the CDR3 DNA reads TGTGCCACCAGCAGAGAGGCCCTACTCCCGGGCTACGAGCAGTACTTC.

The gene calls are TRBV14 and TRBJ1-1, with D possibly being TRBD1 (5 bases). CDR3 size: 13 residues. The germline V gene encodes CDR1 SGHDN and CDR2 FVKESK. The V end was cut by 0 bases, the J end by 11 bases, with 13 bases between. The CDR3 nucleotides are TGTGCCAGCAGCCAAGATAGGGCAGGGTTGGCTTTCTTT. Residues: CASSQDRAGLAFF.

This chain connects TRBV6-5 to TRBJ1-2; D is uncertain. Germline assignment: CDR1 MNHEY and CDR2 SVGAGI. The CDR3 runs to 15 residues. The V end lost 7 bases, the J end lost 3 bases, and 18 bases lay between the germline ends. The DNA of the CDR3 is TGTGCCAGCATTACCCGTGGCGGTGATCACTATGGCTACACCTTC. Residues: CASITRGGDHYGYTF.

DNA for the CDR3: TGTGCCAGCAACAGGGACGGCTACGAGCAGTACTTC. This sequence encodes CASNRDGYEQYF. The chain uses TRBV9 and TRBJ2-7, with D perhaps matching TRBD1 (6 bases). V gave up 6 bases and J gave up 3 bases, with 10 bases separating them. The CDR3 loop spans 12 amino acids. The germline V gene has CDR1 SGDLS and CDR2 YYNGEE.

The chain employs TRBV7-2 and TRBJ2-5, with TRBD2 matching over 10 bases. V dropped 0 bases and J dropped 5; count of bases not matched to a gene: 6. The CDR3 spans 16 residues. Germline CDR1 reads SGHTA; CDR2 reads FQGNSA. The CDR3 bases are TGTGCCAGCAGCTTAGCCGCTAGCGGGGGTTTGGAGACCCAGTACTTC. Translating it yields CASSLAASGGLETQYF. Looking up the rest from reference TRBV7-2 and TRBJ2-5 gives the full variable domain: GAGVSQSPSNKVTEKGKDVELRCDPISGHTALYWYRQSLGQGLEFLIYFQGNSAPDKSGLPSDRFSAERTGGSVSTLTIQRTQQEDSAVYLCASSLAASGGLETQYFGPGTRLLVL.

The chain joins TRBV6-5 to TRBJ1-5; unclear D gene. Germline lookup yields CDR1 MNHEY and CDR2 SVGAGI. V lost 7 bases and J 4 bases, leaving 11 bases between the germline ends. The CDR3 runs 13 residues. CDR3 DNA sequence: TGTGCCAGCACGAGGATCGGGAATCAGCCCCAGCATTTT. Protein product: CASTRIGNQPQHF.

The chain has TRBV27 and TRBJ2-7, with a tentative D call TRBD1 (5 bases). The CDR3 consists of 13 residues. Germline CDR1 MNHEY, CDR2 SMNVEV (reference sequence). Trimming shortened V by 6 bases and J by 7 bases, and 16 bases separated the two germline ends. CDR3 sequence: CASSQLGYREQYF. The CDR3 bases are TGTGCCAGCAGCCAACTCGGGTACAGGGAGCAGTACTTC.

The chain combines TRBV5-1 with TRBJ1-1; TRBD1 is a possible D gene (5 bases). CDR3 length: 14 amino acids. V was shortened by 4 bases and J by 4 bases, with 14 bases between the two germline ends. CDR1 and CDR2 from the germline V gene are SGHRS and YFSETQ. CDR3 protein: CASSPRVGGTEAFF. In nucleotides, the CDR3 is TGCGCCAGCAGCCCCAGGGTGGGTGGCACTGAAGCTTTCTTT.